This T cell receptor beta chain emerged from a study of blood T cell repertoires in COVID-19. Generated by immunoSEQ multiplex PCR, the TCRdb table keeps only in-frame clones and is missing some. The sample holds around 130,000 clones, about four fifths seen once. The V segment lost 2 bases and the J segment 6 bases; nucleotides outside the gene matches: 2. The V gene's germline CDR1 is SNHLY and CDR2 FYNNEI. The CDR3 contains 14 residues. The genes are TRBV2 and TRBJ1-5; TRBD1 matches 9 bases. The sequence came from an older woman with acute or convalescent COVID-19. The sample comprised peripheral blood. CDR3 in amino acids: CASSELGQGQPQHF. Here the CDR3 DNA reads TGTGCCAGCAGTGAATTGGGACAGGGTCAGCCCCAGCATTTT.